The 19 T cell receptor beta chains presented below share a single source sample, sequenced in a study of OX40 agonist ivuxolimab in advanced cancers. The receptor library was made with the immunoSEQ multiplex PCR assay. TCRdb retrieved this table from immuneACCESS and kept in-frame rearrangements only. Not all clones are present; in checked studies, unresolved V genes account for under half, and no reason is known for the remainder. The sample records some 70,000 clones, 87% of which are singletons. The ten largest clones add up to approximately 1.4% of the sample. This sample comprised CD4+ or CD8+ T cells sorted from blood, obtained in a trial of the OX40 agonist ivuxolimab. Every receptor here comes from an adult with an advanced solid tumor such as melanoma, head and neck, liver or kidney cancer.

The chain employs TRBV6-5 and TRBJ1-1; 11 bases are a match to TRBD1. The CDR3 loop spans 16 amino acids. Unmatched junction bases numbered 8, after V lost 3 bases and J lost 5 bases. The V gene's germline CDR1 is MNHEY and CDR2 SVGAGI. The CDR3, as DNA: TGTGCCAGCAGTTATTCCGGGACAGGGGGATTGACTGAAGCTTTCTTT. It codes for CASSYSGTGGLTEAFF.

CDR3 DNA sequence: TGTGCCAGCAGTTTTCTGCAGGGTTTAACTTCACCCCTCCACTTT. Its translation is CASSFLQGLTSPLHF. The rearrangement uses TRBV6-6 and TRBJ1-6; D is perhaps TRBD1 (5 bases). The CDR3 totals 15 residues. Germline V CDR1 and CDR2: MNHNY, SVGAGI (reference sequence). V lost 4 bases to trimming and J lost 9 bases, with 16 bases between them.

This chain links TRBV28 with TRBJ2-7; 9 bases align to TRBD2. This CDR3 contains 16 residues. Germline CDR1 reads MDHEN; CDR2 reads SYDVKM. The V gene end was trimmed by 5 bases and the J gene end by 2 bases; junction bases not matched to a gene: 10. Here the CDR3 reads CASSPISGGLPYEQYF. The CDR3, as DNA: TGTGCCAGCAGTCCCATTAGCGGGGGACTTCCCTACGAGCAGTACTTC.

This clone was seen once. The chain links TRBV30 to TRBJ2-1, with TRBD2 identical over 10 bases. CDR3 length equals 14 residues. V lost 0 bases to trimming and J lost 6 bases; unmatched junction nucleotides: 2. The V gene's germline CDR1 is GTSNPN and CDR2 SVGIG (reference sequence). CDR3 residues: CAWSVRTSGNEQFF. The CDR3 bases are TGTGCCTGGAGTGTCCGGACTAGCGGCAATGAGCAGTTCTTC.

The rearrangement uses TRBV28 and TRBJ1-5, with D possibly being TRBD1 (6 bases). Germline V gives CDR1 MDHEN, CDR2 SYDVKM. V was trimmed by 4 bases and J by 2 bases, leaving 12 bases between them. The CDR3 loop spans 15 amino acids. CDR3 sequence (DNA): TGTGCCAGCAGTTGGGGGGCAGGGGGCAATCAGCCCCAGCATTTT. Translated, it gives CASSWGAGGNQPQHF. Complete variable domain (other parts from reference TRBV28 and TRBJ1-5): DVKVTQSSRYLVKRTGEKVFLECVQDMDHENMFWYRQDPGLGLRLIYFSYDVKMKEKGDIPEGYSVSREKKERFSLILESASTNQTSMYLCASSWGAGGNQPQHFGDGTRLSIL.

The chain joins TRBV5-1 to TRBJ2-5; 9 nucleotides align to TRBD2. Trimming at V came to 4 bases and at J to 5 bases, leaving 9 bases not matched to a gene. There are 15 residues in the CDR3. CDR1 is SGHRS, CDR2 YFSETQ, per germline. CDR3: CASSPLGLAGETQYF. In nucleotides, the CDR3 is TGCGCCAGCAGCCCCCTGGGACTAGCAGGGGAGACCCAGTACTTC.

J is TRBJ1-2 and V is TRBV6-5; D uncertain. Germline CDR1 reads MNHEY; CDR2 reads SVGAGI. Deletions cut 0 bases from V and 1 base from J, with 6 bases between. The CDR3 loop spans 14 amino acids. CDR3 region: CASSYSSLNYGYTF. CDR3 DNA: TGTGCCAGCAGTTACTCGAGCCTTAACTATGGCTACACCTTC.

This clone has a handful of counts. This chain connects TRBV5-1 to TRBJ2-7; D assignment may be TRBD1 or TRBD2 (5 bases each). Germline lookup yields CDR1 SGHRS and CDR2 YFSETQ. V lost 5 bases and J 0 bases, leaving 12 bases between the germline ends. CDR3 length: 14 amino acids. CDR3 in DNA: TGCGCCAGCAGTGGGACGGAGGTCTCCTACGAGCAGTACTTC. Encoded protein: CASSGTEVSYEQYF.

The chain employs TRBV5-1 and TRBJ2-2, with 8 bases fitting TRBD1. Germline CDR1 reads SGHRS; CDR2 reads YFSETQ. The CDR3 loop spans 16 amino acids. The V and J ends lost 3 bases and 4 bases, in that order; junction bases with no gene match: 8. The CDR3 bases are TGCGCCAGCAGCTACCGCAGGGGGCTCCCCACCGGGGAGCTGTTTTTT. It specifies CASSYRRGLPTGELFF.

The rearrangement joins TRBV28 to TRBJ2-1; 12 bases fit TRBD2. Germline loops: CDR1 MDHEN, CDR2 SYDVKM. The length of the CDR3 is 16 residues. V dropped 4 bases and J dropped 7; count of bases not matched to a gene: 8. The CDR3 DNA sequence: TGTGCCAGCAGTTCCCCGACCGGACTAGCGGGAAATGAGCAGTTCTTC. It yields the protein CASSSPTGLAGNEQFF.

The CDR3 sequence is CASSRGRGYEQYF. The CDR3 nucleotides read TGTGCCAGCAGCAGAGGACGGGGCTACGAGCAGTACTTC. The rearrangement joins TRBV21-1 to TRBJ2-7; the table assigns TRBD2, which was not confirmed against the DNA. TRBV21-1 is a pseudogene locus. CDR3 size: 13 residues.

The rearrangement joins TRBV7-2 to TRBJ2-7; maybe TRBD2 (6 bases). CDR1 is SGHTA, CDR2 FQGNSA, per germline. This CDR3 region has 14 residues. Trimming pared 6 bases from V and 1 base from J, leaving 13 bases between. CDR3 nucleotides: TGTGCCAGCAGAAACGCGGGACCATCCTACGAGCAGTACTTC. Protein product: CASRNAGPSYEQYF. The variable domain in full, with the rest retrieved from reference TRBV7-2 and TRBJ2-7, is GAGVSQSPSNKVTEKGKDVELRCDPISGHTALYWYRQSLGQGLEFLIYFQGNSAPDKSGLPSDRFSAERTGGSVSTLTIQRTQQEDSAVYLCASRNAGPSYEQYFGPGTRLTVT.

Details on this clone: At one of its ends the junction is not consistent with the germline gene, which may arise from a read error. The chain has TRBV28 and TRBJ1-1; the match to TRBD1 covers 8 bases. The CDR3 has 14 amino acids. Germline lookup yields CDR1 MDHEN and CDR2 SYDVKM. In DNA form, the CDR3 reads TGTGCCATTATGATCGCGGACAGGGCATCAGAAGGTTTCTTT. It is translated as CAIMIADRASEGFF.

About this clone itself: In the same sample, other DNA sequences code for this CDR3. The DNA for the CDR3 is TGTGCCAGCAGTTACGGAGGGGGAGGTAATCAGCCCCAGCATTTT. Protein product: CASSYGGGGNQPQHF. V and J are TRBV6-6 and TRBJ1-5, with D possibly TRBD1 on 6 matching bases. This CDR3 has 15 amino acids. V lost 2 bases and J 4 bases, leaving 12 bases between the germline ends. Germline CDR1 reads MNHNY; CDR2 reads SVGAGI (reference sequence).

This chain uses TRBV6-6 with TRBJ2-2; D may correspond to TRBD1 or TRBD2 (6 bases each). This CDR3 contains 15 residues. CDR1 is MNHNY and CDR2 is SVGAGI in the germline V gene (reference sequence). Trimming removed 2 bases at V and 3 bases at J, with 10 bases between. The CDR3 is CASSYTGTHTGELFF. The CDR3, as DNA: TGTGCCAGCAGTTACACAGGGACTCACACCGGGGAGCTGTTTTTT.

The rearrangement uses TRBV9 and TRBJ2-7; 7 nucleotides agree with TRBD2. The CDR3 covers 17 residues. The germline V gene encodes CDR1 SGDLS and CDR2 YYNGEE. V lost 3 bases and J lost 5; bases outside the gene matches: 17. The CDR3 sequence: CASSEEQVAGAKDEQYF. The CDR3 coding sequence is TGTGCCAGCAGCGAGGAGCAGGTGGCGGGAGCGAAGGACGAGCAGTACTTC. Filled out from reference TRBV9 and TRBJ2-7, the complete variable domain reads DSGVTQTPKHLITATGQRVTLRCSPRSGDLSVYWYQQSLDQGLQFLIQYYNGEERAKGNILERFSAQQFPDLHSELNLSSLELGDSALYFCASSEEQVAGAKDEQYFGPGTRLTVT.

The rearrangement links TRBV7-9 to TRBJ2-1; 9 positions agree with TRBD1. After removal of 1 base from V and 4 bases from J, the junction contained 5 bases not matched to a gene. Per germline, CDR1 SEHNR and CDR2 FQNEAQ (reference sequence). CDR3 length: 16 residues. CDR3 DNA sequence: TGTGCCAGCAGCTTAGGCGGACAGGGGATTTACAATGAGCAGTTCTTC. This gives the protein CASSLGGQGIYNEQFF.

The chain is built from TRBV30 and TRBJ1-4; TRBD1 agrees at 8 bases. V lost 2 bases, J lost 6 bases, and 14 bases stayed unmatched. The length of the CDR3 is 17 residues. CDR1 and CDR2 (germline): GTSNPN, SVGIG (reference sequence). In DNA form, the CDR3 reads TGTGCCTGGAGTCCCTTGGACAGGGCTCACCCCTATGAAAAACTGTTTTTT. As protein: CAWSPLDRAHPYEKLFF.

The rearrangement links TRBV7-9 to TRBJ1-2, with unresolved D. V was shortened by 5 bases and J by 2 bases, with 12 bases between the two germline ends. CDR1 is SEHNR and CDR2 is FQNEAQ in the germline V gene (reference sequence). The CDR3 length is 14 residues. Here the CDR3 DNA reads TGTGCCAGCAGCAACGAATCGGGGAACTATGGCTACACCTTC. This sequence encodes CASSNESGNYGYTF.